Each of the 25 T cell receptor beta chains below was sequenced from the same sample in a study of blood T cell repertoires in COVID-19 (dated by TCRdb to between 2020 and 2021). The library was prepared using the immunoSEQ multiplex PCR assay. Held by TCRdb, this immuneACCESS table contains in-frame sequences only and omits some clones. Under half of the omission traces to an unresolved V gene where checked; the cause of the rest is unknown. The sample records fewer than 350,000 clones, approximately 90% of which are singletons. Roughly 4% of the sample is held by the ten biggest clonotypes. Sequencing was done on a sample of PBMCs or T cells enriched from blood (not recorded which). The receptors were sampled from a woman in her twenties or thirties with acute COVID-19.

V and J are TRBV27 and TRBJ1-2; 9 nucleotides align to TRBD1. J lost 5 bases, V lost 2 bases, and 3 bases had no gene match. The CDR3 contains 14 residues. Germline CDR1 and CDR2: MNHEY and SMNVEV (reference sequence). CDR3 nucleotide sequence: TGTGCCAGCAGTTTAACAGGGGGCTTATATGGCTACACCTTC. It is translated as CASSLTGGLYGYTF.

The V call is TRBV6-1, the J call TRBJ1-4; perhaps TRBD1 as D (5 bases). The ends were cut back, 4 bases at V and 7 bases at J, with 19 bases in the middle. The germline V gene encodes CDR1 MNHNS and CDR2 SASEGT. The CDR3 spans 16 residues. CDR3 sequence: CASSGGTVGLREKLFF. The CDR3 coding sequence is TGTGCCAGCAGTGGAGGGACTGTGGGTTTGCGTGAAAAACTGTTTTTT.

The gene calls are TRBV3-1 (or the pseudogene TRBV3-2) and TRBJ1-2; D gene ambiguous. The CDR3 totals 14 residues. The germline V and J ends were trimmed by 3 bases and 10 bases, with 18 bases remaining between them. Germline V gene data show CDR1 as LGHDT and CDR2 as YNNKEL (reference sequence). CDR3 DNA sequence: TGTGCCAGCAGCCACGCGATCTTTGCCACCCACTACACCTTC. Its protein product is CASSHAIFATHYTF.

V usage is TRBV9 and J usage is TRBJ2-6; possible D gene TRBD1, 6 bases. The V and J ends lost 3 bases and 2 bases respectively, with 15 bases between them. The CDR3 is 17 residues long. Germline CDR1 and CDR2: SGDLS and YYNGEE. The CDR3, as DNA: TGTGCCAGCAGCGCCGACTTAGGGGGAGCTGGGGCCAACGTCCTGACTTTC. As protein: CASSADLGGAGANVLTF.

The chain combines TRBV28 with TRBJ2-3; D not resolved. This CDR3 has 18 residues. Germline V gives CDR1 MDHEN, CDR2 SYDVKM. V lost 0 bases, J lost 6 bases, and 22 bases lay in between. CDR3 coding DNA: TGTGCCAGCAGTTTATGGTTAATCGACCAGGCCTCTACGGATACGCAGTATTTT. Translating it yields CASSLWLIDQASTDTQYF.

The chain uses TRBV2 and TRBJ1-6; the D is unclear. V lost 6 bases, J lost 8 bases, and 11 bases lay in between. The germline V gene has CDR1 SNHLY and CDR2 FYNNEI. This CDR3 has 13 residues. CDR3 loop: CASSNQAYSPLHF. The CDR3 coding sequence is TGTGCCAGCAGCAACCAGGCGTATTCACCCCTCCACTTT.

This clone was seen ten or more times. The chain uses TRBV18 and TRBJ1-1, with unresolved D. The CDR3 extends over 14 amino acids. V lost 6 bases to trimming and J lost 0 bases, with 11 bases between them. Germline lookup yields CDR1 KGHSH and CDR2 LQKENI. The CDR3 protein is CASSRGNMNTEAFF. CDR3 nucleotide sequence: TGTGCCAGCTCCCGCGGTAACATGAACACTGAAGCTTTCTTT.

For the CDR3, the DNA is TGTGCCAGCCGGACAGGAACCCACTCTGGGGCCAACGTCCTGACTTTC. Protein sequence: CASRTGTHSGANVLTF. V usage is TRBV27 and J usage is TRBJ2-6; 7 nucleotides align to TRBD1. Losses at the gene ends were 8 bases for V and 0 bases for J; bases not matched to a gene: 7. The CDR3 sequence is 16 residues long. Per the germline V gene, CDR1 is MNHEY and CDR2 is SMNVEV (reference sequence).

The count of this clone is one. The V and J genes are TRBV6-5 and TRBJ1-1, with D perhaps TRBD1 (6 bases). This CDR3 spans 13 amino acids. The germline CDR1 and CDR2 sequences are MNHEY and SVGAGI. V shed 6 bases and J shed 11 bases, with 19 bases lying between them. CDR3: CASSPGTQSFAFF. The CDR3 coding sequence is TGTGCCAGCAGCCCCGGGACACAAAGCTTCGCTTTCTTT.

The chain has TRBV5-1 and TRBJ2-1; D gene uncertain. Germline CDR1 is SGHRS and CDR2 is YFSETQ. V shed 4 bases and J shed 6 bases, with 5 bases lying between them. The CDR3 consists of 11 residues. Here the CDR3 DNA reads TGCGCCAGCAGCCTGAGCAATGAGCAGTTCTTC. Protein: CASSLSNEQFF.

V and J are TRBV5-1 and TRBJ2-3, with unresolved D. Trimming took off 0 bases at V and 0 bases at J, with 8 bases between the two ends. This CDR3 spans 15 amino acids. Looked up from germline, CDR1 is SGHRS and CDR2 is YFSETQ. CDR3 in amino acids: CASSLGRPSTDTQYF. In DNA, the CDR3 is TGCGCCAGCAGCTTGGGTCGTCCTAGCACAGATACGCAGTATTTT.

The chain is built from TRBV9 and TRBJ2-7; 7 bases agree with TRBD1. The trim removed 7 bases at V and 2 bases at J, leaving 6 bases unmatched. This CDR3 has 13 residues. Per germline, CDR1 SGDLS and CDR2 YYNGEE. The CDR3 region is CASEDRVAYEQYF. The CDR3 region has the DNA TGTGCCAGCGAAGACAGGGTGGCCTACGAGCAGTACTTC. The variable domain in full, completed from reference TRBV9 and TRBJ2-7, reads DSGVTQTPKHLITATGQRVTLRCSPRSGDLSVYWYQQSLDQGLQFLIQYYNGEERAKGNILERFSAQQFPDLHSELNLSSLELGDSALYFCASEDRVAYEQYFGPGTRLTVT.

The CDR3 nucleotides are TGTGCCAGCAGCACTCGGAGGGCCAGCACAGATACGCAGTATTTT. Its protein product is CASSTRRASTDTQYF. This chain uses TRBV7-2 with TRBJ2-3; possibly TRBD2 for D (6 bases). CDR3 length: 15 amino acids. From germline, CDR1 is SGHTA and CDR2 FQGNSA. Trimming took off 5 bases at V and 0 bases at J, with 12 bases between the two ends.

The chain joins TRBV13 to TRBJ2-7; possibly TRBD1 for D (5 bases). The germline V gene encodes CDR1 PRHDT and CDR2 FYEKMQ (reference sequence). The CDR3 is 12 amino acids. V was pared by 5 bases and J by 2 bases, with 7 bases between. CDR3 sequence reads: CASSDSPYEQYF. CDR3 DNA: TGTGCCAGCAGCGACAGTCCCTACGAGCAGTACTTC.

The chain recombines TRBV11-2 with TRBJ2-2, with a possible D match to TRBD1 (7 bases). The CDR3 contains 16 residues. Trimming pared 8 bases from V and 3 bases from J, leaving 19 bases between. Per germline, CDR1 SGHAT and CDR2 FQNNGV. In DNA form, the CDR3 reads TGTGCCAGCTCCAACCCAGGGGGGAGTTACACCGGGGAGCTGTTTTTT. It is translated as CASSNPGGSYTGELFF.

This clone was seen only once. V gene TRBV27 combines with J gene TRBJ2-7; D remains ambiguous. The V end lost 1 base, the J end lost 2 bases, and 9 bases lay between the germline ends. The V gene's germline CDR1 is MNHEY and CDR2 SMNVEV (reference sequence). The CDR3 covers 14 residues. DNA of the CDR3: TGTGCCAGCAGTTTATTAACACCTCCCTACGAGCAGTACTTC. It is translated as CASSLLTPPYEQYF.

The chain uses TRBV10-3 and TRBJ2-1, with 7 bases that match TRBD2. Germline V lookup: CDR1 ENHRY, CDR2 SYGVKD. The V gene end was trimmed by 4 bases and the J gene end by 6 bases; junction bases not matched to a gene: 3. The CDR3 runs to 13 residues. Here the CDR3 DNA reads TGTGCCATCAGTGTCGGGACTACCAATGAGCAGTTCTTC. It codes for CAISVGTTNEQFF.

The rearrangement uses TRBV12-5 and TRBJ2-7, with a possible D match to TRBD2 (7 bases). Trimming took off 5 bases at V and 2 bases at J, with 10 bases between the two ends. The germline V gene has CDR1 LGHNT and CDR2 FRNRAP. This CDR3 is 13 amino acids long. CDR3 region: CASGRGGTYEQYF. The CDR3 coding sequence is TGTGCTAGTGGTAGGGGGGGGACCTACGAGCAGTACTTC.

The rearrangement uses TRBV28 and TRBJ2-1; 7 bases match TRBD2. The CDR3 loop spans 15 amino acids. The ends lost 4 bases at V and 7 bases at J; junction bases unmatched: 10. In germline, CDR1 is MDHEN, CDR2 SYDVKM. CDR3 loop: CASSWGRGGRNEQFF. DNA for the CDR3: TGTGCCAGCAGTTGGGGGAGGGGTGGGAGAAATGAGCAGTTCTTC.

The chain carries TRBV7-8 and TRBJ2-2, with TRBD2 as a possible D gene (6 bases). Germline CDR1 SGHVS, CDR2 FQNEAQ. V dropped 0 bases and J dropped 2 bases, with 13 bases sitting between them. The CDR3 is 17 residues long. The CDR3 DNA is TGTGCCAGCAGCTTAGCGCAGAGTAGCGGAAACACCGGGGAGCTGTTTTTT. This codes for CASSLAQSSGNTGELFF.

The rearrangement uses TRBV28 and TRBJ1-5; TRBD1 agrees at 9 bases. The germline V gene encodes CDR1 MDHEN and CDR2 SYDVKM. V lost 6 bases, J lost 6 bases, and 6 bases stayed unmatched. The CDR3 runs to 14 residues. In nucleotides, the CDR3 is TGTGCCAGCAGGAGGACAGGGGAGAGTCAGCCCCAGCATTTT. Translated, it gives CASRRTGESQPQHF.

V and J are TRBV28 and TRBJ1-5; 7 bases map to TRBD1. CDR1 and CDR2 from the germline V gene are MDHEN and SYDVKM. V gave up 2 bases and J gave up 5 bases; unmatched junction bases: 9. The CDR3 has 16 residues. CDR3 loop: CASSLIRDSGYQPQHF. CDR3 in DNA: TGTGCCAGCAGTTTAATCCGGGACAGCGGGTATCAGCCCCAGCATTTT.

This chain links TRBV7-3 with TRBJ2-3; TRBD2 agrees at 10 bases. The CDR3 has 15 residues. Trimming at V came to 5 bases and at J to 2 bases, leaving 4 bases not matched to a gene. The germline gives CDR1 SGHTA, CDR2 FQGTGA. This chain's CDR3 is CASSGTSEATDTQYF. The CDR3 nucleotides read TGTGCCAGCAGCGGGACTAGCGAGGCCACAGATACGCAGTATTTT.

This chain connects TRBV3-1 (or the pseudogene TRBV3-2) to TRBJ2-3; D is uncertain. There are 12 residues in the CDR3. The germline gives CDR1 LGHDT, CDR2 YNNKEL (reference sequence). The V end lost 4 bases, the J end lost 5 bases, and 7 bases lay between the germline ends. The chain's CDR3 is CASSPSVDTQYF. The CDR3 region has the DNA TGTGCCAGCAGCCCCTCCGTAGATACGCAGTATTTT.

The chain recombines TRBV7-6 with TRBJ2-3; maybe TRBD2 (6 bases). Germline V gene lookup returns CDR1 SGHVS and CDR2 FNYEAQ. V lost 8 bases and J lost 5, with 20 bases in between. CDR3 size: 15 residues. DNA for the CDR3: TGTGCCAGCGCCTCCGTTGGGGGGTGGGGAGATACGCAGTATTTT. As protein: CASASVGGWGDTQYF.